A selection of T cell receptor beta chains follows, all from one sample in a study of blood T cell repertoires in COVID-19. Some clones are missing from TCRdb's copy, which holds only in-frame ones; the method was immunoSEQ multiplex PCR. The sample lists tens of thousands of clones, roughly 86% occurring once. The sequencing sample was made of peripheral blood. Receptors originate from a man aged 60-69 years with COVID-19, enrolled during active disease. Both conserved end residues are part of each CDR3. The order of the fields is D gene, CDR3 length, clone size, J gene, V gene, CDR3 DNA, CDR3 protein. A D gene is named only where the DNA matches it firmly. Clone size is shown for a subset of rows, as once, few, many or a class of expanded clone.

.	11	.	TRBJ2-1	TRBV11-3	TGTGCCAGCAGCTTCAGGGGTGAGCAGTTCTTC	CASSFRGEQFF
TRBD2	16	.	TRBJ2-3	TRBV10-2	TGCGCCAGCAGTGATGGCGGGAGCCTTATTTCGGATACGCAGTATTTT	CASSDGGSLISDTQYF
.	15	.	TRBJ1-2	TRBV29-1	TGCAGCGTTGTAATTCTGGCGGGACCCAACTATGGCTACACCTTC	CSVVILAGPNYGYTF
.	12	.	TRBJ2-5	TRBV7-9	TGTGCCAGCAGCTTGGTACGGGAGACCCAGTACTTC	CASSLVRETQYF
.	15	once	TRBJ2-5	TRBV3-1/TRBV3-2	TGTGCCAGCAGCCACGAGTTGGTACTATTGAAGACCCAGTACTTC	CASSHELVLLKTQYF
TRBD1	16	.	TRBJ1-4	TRBV5-6	TGTGCCAGCAGCTTGGGGGACAGGGGGCCTCTCAGGGAACTGTTTTTT	CASSLGDRGPLRELFF
TRBD2	14	.	TRBJ2-7	TRBV19	TGTGCCAGTAGTAGAGGCGGGAGCAACTACGAGCAGTACTTC	CASSRGGSNYEQYF
.	14	.	TRBJ1-5	TRBV19	TGTGCCAGCCAAGAAGGAGTTAGCAATCAGCCCCAGCATTTT	CASQEGVSNQPQHF
TRBD1	11	.	TRBJ1-2	TRBV28	TGTGCCAGCAGGACAGGGGGCGGCTACACCTTC	CASRTGGGYTF
.	18	.	TRBJ1-1	TRBV11-3	TGTGCCAGCAGCTTAGGAGCAGGTACCCCCCGTATGAACACTGAAGCTTTCTTT	CASSLGAGTPRMNTEAFF
TRBD1	17	.	TRBJ1-4	TRBV5-8	TGTGCCAGCAGCCTCCGTCCCGGGACAGGGCGTGGGGAAAAACTGTTTTTT	CASSLRPGTGRGEKLFF
.	14	.	TRBJ2-7	TRBV21-1	TGTGCCAGCAGCTCGCGGGACAGGTATTACGAGCAGTACTTC	CASSSRDRYYEQYF
.	15	.	TRBJ2-3	TRBV7-2	TGTGCCAGCAGCTTAGTCGGACTCCGCACAGATACGCAGTATTTT	CASSLVGLRTDTQYF
TRBD2	16	.	TRBJ2-3	TRBV3-1/TRBV3-2	TGTGCCAGCAGCCCAGGTGGAGTGGGACTAGTTTCTACGCAGTATTTT	CASSPGGVGLVSTQYF
.	14	.	TRBJ1-2	TRBV2	TGTGCCAGCATCGAACGTAGGGAGGGCTATGGCTACACCTTC	CASIERREGYGYTF
TRBD1	15	.	TRBJ1-2	TRBV11-2	TGTGCCAGCAGCTCTCGTAAGGGGGCCTTGGGTGGCTACACCTTC	CASSSRKGALGGYTF
.	14	.	TRBJ2-5	TRBV7-8	TGTGCCAGCAGCTTTTCCTTCGCGGCGGAGACCCAGTACTTC	CASSFSFAAETQYF
TRBD1	13	.	TRBJ1-2	TRBV5-1	TGCGCCAGCAGCCCTGGACAGGGGGGCGACTACACCTTC	CASSPGQGGDYTF
TRBD1	15	few	TRBJ2-7	TRBV5-1	TGCGCCAGCAGCCCCGGACAGGTTCCATCCTACGAGCAGTACTTC	CASSPGQVPSYEQYF
TRBD2	14	few	TRBJ2-3	TRBV4-2	TGTGCCAGCAGCCAAGAACTAGCGTTAGATACGCAGTATTTT	CASSQELALDTQYF
.	16	few	TRBJ1-1	TRBV11-3	TGTGCCAGCAGCTTAGGTGTGGGGGCAGGGAACACTGAAGCTTTCTTT	CASSLGVGAGNTEAFF
.	14	.	TRBJ1-1	TRBV28	TGTGCCACCTTGCGTGGGGCAGATAACACTGAAGCTTTCTTT	CATLRGADNTEAFF
.	14	.	TRBJ1-2	TRBV28	TGTGCCACCATCGTGAGGGGGTCACGCTATGGCTACACCTTC	CATIVRGSRYGYTF
TRBD1	15	.	TRBJ1-1	TRBV28	TGTGCCAGCAGTTTATCGGTAGGGGGCGCGGCTGAAGCTTTCTTT	CASSLSVGGAAEAFF
TRBD1	13	.	TRBJ2-7	TRBV27	TGTGCCAGGCTGAGAGGGACAGGATACGAGCAGTACTTC	CARLRGTGYEQYF
.	13	.	TRBJ1-1	TRBV2	TGTGCCAGCAGTGAGGGCCTCGTAGCTGAAGCTTTCTTT	CASSEGLVAEAFF
.	19	.	TRBJ2-2	TRBV11-3	TGTGCCAGCAGCTTAGCCGGGATAGGACTACTCGCGAACACCGGGGAGCTGTTTTTT	CASSLAGIGLLANTGELFF
TRBD1	10	.	TRBJ1-1	TRBV29-1	TGCAGCGTTCTGACAGGGGAAGCTTTCTTT	CSVLTGEAFF
.	12	few	TRBJ1-2	TRBV9	TGTGCCAGCTCCCGACAGGACTATGGCTACACCTTC	CASSRQDYGYTF